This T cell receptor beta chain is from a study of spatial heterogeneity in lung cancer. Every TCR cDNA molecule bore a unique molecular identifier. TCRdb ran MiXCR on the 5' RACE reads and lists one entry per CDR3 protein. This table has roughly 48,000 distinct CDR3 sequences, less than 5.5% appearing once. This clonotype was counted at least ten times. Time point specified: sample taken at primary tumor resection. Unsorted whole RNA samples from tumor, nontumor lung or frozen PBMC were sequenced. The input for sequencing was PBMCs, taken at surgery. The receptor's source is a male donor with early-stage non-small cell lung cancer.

CDR3: CASTRLGQTHEKLFF. The CDR3 DNA follows: TGTGCCAGCACCCGCTTGGGGCAGACCCATGAAAAACTGTTTTTT. This chain links TRBV7-9 with TRBJ1-4; possible D gene TRBD1, 5 bases. The CDR3 is made up of 15 amino acids. With 7 bases removed from V and 6 bases from J, the gap between germline ends came to 18 bases. Per germline, CDR1 SEHNR and CDR2 FQNEAQ (reference sequence).